The 24 T cell receptor beta chains below were found in one sample sequenced in a study of T cell changes during pregnancy in multiple sclerosis. The data were produced by immunoSEQ multiplex PCR, yet TCRdb's version contains in-frame clones alone and is incomplete. The sample lists 50,000 or so clones, about 93% seen once, with approximately 0.27% in the top ten. Sequencing was performed on CD4+ T cells from peripheral blood mononuclear cells, taken in the second trimester of pregnancy. The receptor source for this set is a female donor with multiple sclerosis, enrolled in a pregnancy study.

This chain links TRBV5-1 with TRBJ1-1; 12 bases agree with TRBD1. The CDR3 has 16 amino acids. Germline V gene lookup returns CDR1 SGHRS and CDR2 YFSETQ. Trimming removed 6 bases from V and 5 bases from J; junction bases left unmatched: 11. The CDR3 DNA reads TGCGCCAGCACGGGATTGGGACAGGGGGCAGTGACTGAAGCTTTCTTT. Protein product: CASTGLGQGAVTEAFF.

This clone showed up just a few times. This sequence joins TRBV7-9 and TRBJ1-1; 9 nucleotides line up with TRBD1. CDR1 is SEHNR, CDR2 FQNEAQ, per germline (reference sequence). The CDR3 has 12 residues. After removal of 5 bases from V and 11 bases from J, the junction contained 6 bases not matched to a gene. In DNA form, the CDR3 reads TGTGCCAGCAGCCGGACAGGGGATGAGGCTTTCTTT. This gives the protein CASSRTGDEAFF. The whole variable domain, remainder taken from reference TRBV7-9 and TRBJ1-1, is DTGVSQNPRHKITKRGQNVTFRCDPISEHNRLYWYRQTLGQGPEFLTYFQNEAQLEKSRLLSDRFSAERPKGSFSTLEIQRTEQGDSAMYLCASSRTGDEAFFGQGTRLTVV.

This clone was detected once. The chain carries TRBV7-2 and TRBJ1-3; 8 nucleotides agree with TRBD1. The V and J ends lost 6 bases and 0 bases, in that order; junction bases with no gene match: 7. This CDR3 contains 16 residues. The germline V gene encodes CDR1 SGHTA and CDR2 FQGNSA. CDR3 loop: CASSRQGPNSGNTIYF. The CDR3 nucleotides are TGTGCCAGCAGTCGACAGGGGCCCAACTCTGGAAACACCATATATTTT.

This chain links TRBV6-4 with TRBJ2-1, with a weak D call TRBD1 (5 bases). This CDR3 spans 13 amino acids. The V gene lost 8 bases and the J gene lost 9 bases, with 17 bases spanning the gap. Germline assignment: CDR1 MRHNA and CDR2 SNTAGT. The CDR3, as DNA: TGTGCCAGCCGCCTCGACAGCTTCGGTGAGCAGTTCTTC. It specifies CASRLDSFGEQFF.

This chain joins TRBV7-9 and TRBJ1-5; TRBD1 agrees at 8 bases. The length of the CDR3 is 17 residues. The junction had 9 bases not matched to a gene; V was cut back by 5 bases and J by 0 bases. CDR1 and CDR2 (germline): SEHNR, FQNEAQ (reference sequence). The CDR3 sequence is CASSRGQGANSNQPQHF. The CDR3 bases are TGTGCCAGCAGCCGGGGGCAGGGGGCGAATAGCAATCAGCCCCAGCATTTT.

The gene calls are TRBV6-5 and TRBJ1-1; D unresolved. This CDR3 is 16 amino acids long. Germline CDR1 MNHEY, CDR2 SVGAGI. Trimming took off 2 bases at V and 4 bases at J, with 17 bases between the two ends. CDR3 in amino acids: CASSYILFGEGTEAFF. The DNA for the CDR3 is TGTGCCAGCAGTTACATCCTATTCGGGGAGGGCACTGAAGCTTTCTTT.

The CDR3 loop is CASSEGQGYTGELFF. Here the CDR3 DNA reads TGTGCCAGCAGCGAGGGACAGGGTTACACCGGGGAGCTGTTTTTT. This chain connects TRBV11-3 to TRBJ2-2, with 9 bases fitting TRBD1. The CDR3 extends over 15 amino acids. CDR1 SGHNT and CDR2 YENEEA come from the germline V gene. Unmatched junction bases numbered 4, after V lost 5 bases and J lost 3 bases. Full variable domain (remainder filled in from reference TRBV11-3 and TRBJ2-2): EAGVVQSPRYKIIEKKQPVAFWCNPISGHNTLYWYLQNLGQGPELLIRYENEEAVDDSQLPKDRFSAERLKGVDSTLKIQPAELGDSAVYLCASSEGQGYTGELFFGEGSRLTVL.

The chain joins TRBV28 to TRBJ2-5; D call uncertain. Deletions cut 3 bases from V and 4 bases from J, with 6 bases between. Germline CDR1 MDHEN, CDR2 SYDVKM. The CDR3 totals 12 residues. The CDR3 sequence is CASSFVRETQYF. In DNA form, the CDR3 reads TGTGCCAGCAGTTTTGTGCGAGAGACCCAGTACTTC.

The chain uses TRBV30 and TRBJ2-1; 11 nucleotides line up with TRBD2. Per germline, CDR1 GTSNPN and CDR2 SVGIG (reference sequence). Germline trimming cut 5 bases from V and 5 bases from J; bases unmatched to any gene: 11. CDR3 size: 16 residues. The CDR3 region is CAWVLAGVRRNNEQFF. The CDR3, as DNA: TGTGCCTGGGTACTAGCGGGAGTTCGGCGTAACAATGAGCAGTTCTTC.

The chain uses TRBV28 and TRBJ2-7; D unclear. The V gene lost 4 bases and the J gene lost 7 bases, with 11 bases spanning the gap. CDR1 is MDHEN, CDR2 SYDVKM, per germline. The length of the CDR3 is 12 residues. CDR3 residues: CASSSITEEQYF. The DNA for the CDR3 is TGTGCCAGCAGTTCTATCACAGAAGAGCAGTACTTC.

This chain links TRBV2 with TRBJ2-7, with D perhaps matching TRBD2 (5 bases). This CDR3 spans 13 amino acids. The V gene's germline CDR1 is SNHLY and CDR2 FYNNEI. Trimming took off 8 bases at V and 4 bases at J, with 15 bases between the two ends. CDR3 DNA: TGTGCCAGCCGCTCATGGGAGTGGTACGAGCAGTACTTC. This translates into CASRSWEWYEQYF.

This clone was picked up one time. The chain uses TRBV29-1 and TRBJ1-5; TRBD1 aligns across 9 bases. The CDR3 is made up of 17 amino acids. With 6 bases clipped from V and 2 bases from J, the junction kept 14 bases outside the gene matches. Looked up from germline, CDR1 is SQVTM and CDR2 is ANQGSEA. The CDR3 reads CSVIAGQGGSGNQPQHF. The CDR3 DNA reads as TGCAGCGTGATAGCGGGACAGGGTGGGTCGGGCAATCAGCCCCAGCATTTT. Full variable domain (remainder filled in from reference TRBV29-1 and TRBJ1-5): SAVISQKPSRDICQRGTSLTIQCQVDSQVTMMFWYRQQPGQSLTLIATANQGSEATYESGFVIDKFPISRPNLTFSTLTVSNMSPEDSSIYLCSVIAGQGGSGNQPQHFGDGTRLSIL.

The V and J genes are TRBV28 and TRBJ2-3; no clear D. V was trimmed by 7 bases and J by 7 bases, leaving 18 bases between them. CDR3 length: 14 amino acids. Germline V lookup: CDR1 MDHEN, CDR2 SYDVKM. CDR3 sequence reads: CASTRPTFQHTQYF. The CDR3 nucleotides read TGTGCCAGCACCCGCCCTACCTTCCAACATACGCAGTATTTT.

V usage is TRBV19 and J usage is TRBJ2-7; D perhaps matches TRBD2 (7 bases). This CDR3 has 14 amino acids. V lost 6 bases and J 5 bases, leaving 17 bases between the germline ends. Germline CDR1 LNHDA, CDR2 SQIVND (reference sequence). CDR3 DNA sequence: TGTGCCAGTAGACAAGGCGGGGGCCGCGACGAGCAGTACTTC. Amino acids: CASRQGGGRDEQYF.

The V gene is TRBV4-2, the J gene TRBJ2-5; D uncertain. The CDR3 is 14 amino acids. Trimming shortened V by 0 bases and J by 1 base, and 6 bases separated the two germline ends. CDR1 and CDR2 (germline): LGHNA, YNFKEQ. The CDR3 is CASSQEQVQETQYF. DNA for the CDR3: TGTGCCAGCAGCCAAGAGCAGGTCCAAGAGACCCAGTACTTC.

The rearrangement joins TRBV2 to TRBJ1-3; D call uncertain. The V gene lost 6 bases and the J gene lost 4 bases, with 16 bases spanning the gap. The length of the CDR3 is 15 residues. CDR1 SNHLY and CDR2 FYNNEI come from the germline V gene. The CDR3 DNA is TGTGCCAGCAGCCCTATTCCTGTATCAGGAAACACCATATATTTT. Translated, it gives CASSPIPVSGNTIYF.

This clone was seen a single time. This rearrangement joins TRBV18 to TRBJ2-5; D is perhaps TRBD1 (6 bases). This CDR3 is 15 amino acids long. The V end was cut by 3 bases, the J end by 5 bases, with 16 bases between. Germline CDR1 reads KGHSH; CDR2 reads LQKENI. The CDR3 region has the DNA TGTGCCAGCTCACCCCAACTTACAGGGATGGAGACCCAGTACTTC. This sequence encodes CASSPQLTGMETQYF. The whole variable domain, remainder taken from reference TRBV18 and TRBJ2-5, is NAGVMQNPRHLVRRRGQEARLRCSPMKGHSHVYWYRQLPEEGLKFMVYLQKENIIDESGMPKERFSAEFPKEGPSILRIQQVVRGDSAAYFCASSPQLTGMETQYFGPGTRLLVL.

This clone was picked up one time. The J gene is TRBJ1-2, the V gene TRBV13; 7 nucleotides align to TRBD1. This CDR3 spans 13 amino acids. The V gene end was trimmed by 5 bases and the J gene end by 4 bases; junction bases not matched to a gene: 4. Germline assignment: CDR1 PRHDT and CDR2 FYEKMQ (reference sequence). CDR3 region: CASSRDSLYGYTF. In DNA form, the CDR3 reads TGTGCCAGCAGCCGGGACAGCCTCTATGGCTACACCTTC.

CDR3 sequence (DNA): TGTGCCAGCAGCGTATACACAGGGGGCGAGGAAAAACTGTTTTTT. As protein: CASSVYTGGEEKLFF. The chain is built from TRBV7-8 and TRBJ1-4, with 9 bases fitting TRBD1. CDR1 and CDR2 (germline): SGHVS, FQNEAQ. This CDR3 is 15 amino acids long. V was pared by 5 bases and J by 8 bases, with 9 bases of the junction left unmatched.

V and J are TRBV29-1 and TRBJ1-4, with no clear D. The CDR3 extends over 11 amino acids. Germline assignment: CDR1 SQVTM and CDR2 ANQGSEA. Deletions cut 4 bases from V and 8 bases from J, with 8 bases between. This CDR3 reads CSVVPGEKLFF. DNA for the CDR3: TGCAGCGTTGTTCCAGGAGAAAAACTGTTTTTT.

The V and J genes are TRBV5-1 and TRBJ2-6, with TRBD2 identical over 8 bases. Germline loops: CDR1 SGHRS, CDR2 YFSETQ. V dropped 5 bases and J dropped 2; count of bases not matched to a gene: 6. This CDR3 spans 16 amino acids. The CDR3 DNA reads as TGCGCCAGCAGTCCCGCGGGGGGCGCTGGGGCCAACGTCCTGACTTTC. It is translated as CASSPAGGAGANVLTF.

The chain has TRBV6-1 and TRBJ2-7; D may be TRBD1 (5 bases). Germline V lookup: CDR1 MNHNS, CDR2 SASEGT. Trimming removed 8 bases at V and 2 bases at J, with 13 bases between. The CDR3 consists of 13 residues. The CDR3 DNA reads as TGTGCCAGCGGGGCTTTGCTAACCTACGAGCAGTACTTC. Its translation is CASGALLTYEQYF.

The genes are TRBV5-1 and TRBJ1-1, with 7 nucleotides matching TRBD1. Germline V gene lookup returns CDR1 SGHRS and CDR2 YFSETQ. The CDR3 totals 15 residues. The V and J ends lost 4 bases and 3 bases, in that order; junction bases with no gene match: 9. The CDR3 sequence is CASSRETGVHTEAFF. The CDR3 region has the DNA TGCGCCAGCAGCAGAGAAACAGGGGTTCACACTGAAGCTTTCTTT. The full variable domain, with the rest looked up from reference TRBV5-1 and TRBJ1-1, is KAGVTQTPRYLIKTRGQQVTLSCSPISGHRSVSWYQQTPGQGLQFLFEYFSETQRNKGNFPGRFSGRQFSNSRSEMNVSTLELGDSALYLCASSRETGVHTEAFFGQGTRLTVV.

The V gene is TRBV7-3, the J gene TRBJ2-7; 7 bases line up with TRBD1. Germline V gene lookup returns CDR1 SGHTA and CDR2 FQGTGA. V shed 5 bases, J shed 12 bases, and the junction held 10 bases outside the gene matches. The CDR3 extends over 12 amino acids. This CDR3 is CASSPGTAALYF. CDR3 nucleotide sequence: TGTGCCAGCAGCCCCGGGACAGCGGCTCTGTACTTC.